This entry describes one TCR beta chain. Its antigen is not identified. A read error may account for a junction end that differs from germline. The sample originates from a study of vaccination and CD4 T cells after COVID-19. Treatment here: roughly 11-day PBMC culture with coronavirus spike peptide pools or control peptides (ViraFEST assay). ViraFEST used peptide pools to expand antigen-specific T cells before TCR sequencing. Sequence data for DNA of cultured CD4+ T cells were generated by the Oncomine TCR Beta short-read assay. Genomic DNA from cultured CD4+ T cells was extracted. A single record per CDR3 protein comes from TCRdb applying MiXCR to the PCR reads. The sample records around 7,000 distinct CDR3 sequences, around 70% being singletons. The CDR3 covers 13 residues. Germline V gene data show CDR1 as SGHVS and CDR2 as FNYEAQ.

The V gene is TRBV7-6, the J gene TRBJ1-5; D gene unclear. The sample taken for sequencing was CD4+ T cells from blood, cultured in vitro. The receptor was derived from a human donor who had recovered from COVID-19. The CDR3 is CASSLAISQPQHF. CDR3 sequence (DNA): TGTGCTAGCAGCTTAGCGATAAGTCAGCCCCAGCATTTT.